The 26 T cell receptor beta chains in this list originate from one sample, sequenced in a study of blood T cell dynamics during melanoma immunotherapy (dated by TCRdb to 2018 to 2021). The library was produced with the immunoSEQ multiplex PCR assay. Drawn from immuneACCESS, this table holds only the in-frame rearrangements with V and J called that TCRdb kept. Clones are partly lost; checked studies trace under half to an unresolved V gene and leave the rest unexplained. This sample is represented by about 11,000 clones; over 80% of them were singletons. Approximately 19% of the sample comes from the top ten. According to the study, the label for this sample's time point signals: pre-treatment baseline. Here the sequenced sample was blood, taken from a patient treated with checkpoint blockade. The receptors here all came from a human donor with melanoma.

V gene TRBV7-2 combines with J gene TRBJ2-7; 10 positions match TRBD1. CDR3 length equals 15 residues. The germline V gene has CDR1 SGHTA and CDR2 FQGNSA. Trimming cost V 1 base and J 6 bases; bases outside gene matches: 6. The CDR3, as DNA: TGTGCCAGCAGCTTAGTTTGGGACAGGGGTCGCGAGCAGTACTTC. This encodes CASSLVWDRGREQYF.

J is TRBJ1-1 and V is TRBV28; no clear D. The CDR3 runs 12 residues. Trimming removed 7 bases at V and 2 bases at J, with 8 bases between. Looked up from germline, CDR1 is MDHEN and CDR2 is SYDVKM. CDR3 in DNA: TGTGCCAGCACCCGGTTCAACACTGAAGCTTTCTTT. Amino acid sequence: CASTRFNTEAFF.

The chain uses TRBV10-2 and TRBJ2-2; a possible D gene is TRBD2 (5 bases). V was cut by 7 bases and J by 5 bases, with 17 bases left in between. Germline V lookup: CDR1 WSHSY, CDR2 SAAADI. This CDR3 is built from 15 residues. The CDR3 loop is CASTAAGPGTGELFF. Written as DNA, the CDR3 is TGCGCCAGCACTGCGGCGGGCCCTGGAACCGGGGAGCTGTTTTTT.

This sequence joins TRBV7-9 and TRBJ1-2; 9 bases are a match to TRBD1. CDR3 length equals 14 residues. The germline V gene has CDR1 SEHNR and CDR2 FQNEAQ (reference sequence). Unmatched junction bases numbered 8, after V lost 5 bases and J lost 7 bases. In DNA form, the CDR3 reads TGTGCCAGCAGCCCGCGGACAGGGGAAATTGGCTACACCTTC. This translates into CASSPRTGEIGYTF.

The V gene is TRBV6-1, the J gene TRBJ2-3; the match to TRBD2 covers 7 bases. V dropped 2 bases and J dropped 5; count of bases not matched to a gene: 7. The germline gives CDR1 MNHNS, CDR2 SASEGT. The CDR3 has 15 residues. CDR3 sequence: CASSEYQKRGDTQYF. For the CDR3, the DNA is TGTGCCAGCAGTGAATACCAGAAGCGGGGAGATACGCAGTATTTT.

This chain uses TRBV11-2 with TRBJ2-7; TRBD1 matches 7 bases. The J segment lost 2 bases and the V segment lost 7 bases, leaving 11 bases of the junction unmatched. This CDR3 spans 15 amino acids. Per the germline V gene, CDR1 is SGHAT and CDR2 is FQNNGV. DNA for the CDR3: TGTGCCAGCAACCCGTTTGCGGACAGGACCTACGAGCAGTACGTC. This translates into CASNPFADRTYEQYV.

Written as DNA, the CDR3 is TGTGCCAGCAGACGCATGCCGTCCACCGGGGAGCTGTTTTTT. Its translation: CASRRMPSTGELFF. The chain recombines TRBV6-5 with TRBJ2-2; D ambiguous. V was pared by 6 bases and J by 4 bases, with 12 bases between. Germline V lookup: CDR1 MNHEY, CDR2 SVGAGI. The CDR3 is made up of 14 amino acids.

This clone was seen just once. The CDR3 DNA is TGTGCCAGCAGTTACGTAGGGTCCAGAAAGACCCAGTACTTC. Its translation: CASSYVGSRKTQYF. The gene calls are TRBV6-5 and TRBJ2-5, with unresolved D. This CDR3 has 14 amino acids. The V gene's germline CDR1 is MNHEY and CDR2 SVGAGI. Between the trimmed V and J ends, which lost 2 bases and 6 bases, there was a span of 13 bases.

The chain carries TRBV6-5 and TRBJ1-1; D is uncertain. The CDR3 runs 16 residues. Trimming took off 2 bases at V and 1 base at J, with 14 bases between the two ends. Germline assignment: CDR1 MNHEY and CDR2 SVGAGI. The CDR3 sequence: CASSYPLGAGNTEAFF. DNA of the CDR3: TGTGCCAGCAGTTACCCTCTTGGTGCAGGGAACACTGAAGCTTTCTTT.

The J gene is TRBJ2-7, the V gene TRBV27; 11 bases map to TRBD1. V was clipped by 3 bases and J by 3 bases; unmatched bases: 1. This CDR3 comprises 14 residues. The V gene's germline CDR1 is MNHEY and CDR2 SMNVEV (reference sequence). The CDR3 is CASSFGTGGYEQYF. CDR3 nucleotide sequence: TGTGCCAGCAGTTTTGGGACAGGGGGCTACGAGCAGTACTTC.

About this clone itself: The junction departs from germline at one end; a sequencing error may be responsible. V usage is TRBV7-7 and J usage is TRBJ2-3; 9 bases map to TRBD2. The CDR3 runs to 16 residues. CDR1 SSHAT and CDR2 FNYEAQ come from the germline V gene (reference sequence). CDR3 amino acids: CASSPLAGVGTDTQYF. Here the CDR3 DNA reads TGTGCTAGCAGCCCTTTAGCGGGAGTAGGGACAGATACGCAGTATTTT.

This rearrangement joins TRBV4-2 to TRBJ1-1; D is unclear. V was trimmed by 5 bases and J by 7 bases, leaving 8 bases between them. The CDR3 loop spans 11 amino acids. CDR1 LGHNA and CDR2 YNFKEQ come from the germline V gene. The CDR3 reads CASSTTFEAFF. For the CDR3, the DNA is TGTGCCAGCAGCACGACTTTTGAAGCTTTCTTT.

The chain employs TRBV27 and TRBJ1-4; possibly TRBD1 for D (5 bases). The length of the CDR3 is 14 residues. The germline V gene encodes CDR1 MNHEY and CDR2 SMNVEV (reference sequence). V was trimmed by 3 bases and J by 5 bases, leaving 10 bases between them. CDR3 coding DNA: TGTGCCAGCAGTTTCCAGGGAGGAAATGAAAAACTGTTTTTT. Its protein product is CASSFQGGNEKLFF.

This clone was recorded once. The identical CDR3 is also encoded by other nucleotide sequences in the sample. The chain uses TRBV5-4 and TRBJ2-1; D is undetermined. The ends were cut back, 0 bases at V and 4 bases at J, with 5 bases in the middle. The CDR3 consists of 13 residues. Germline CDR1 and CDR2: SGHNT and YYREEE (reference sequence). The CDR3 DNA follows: TGTGCCAGCAGCTTGGACAGTTACAATGAGCAGTTCTTC. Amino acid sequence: CASSLDSYNEQFF.

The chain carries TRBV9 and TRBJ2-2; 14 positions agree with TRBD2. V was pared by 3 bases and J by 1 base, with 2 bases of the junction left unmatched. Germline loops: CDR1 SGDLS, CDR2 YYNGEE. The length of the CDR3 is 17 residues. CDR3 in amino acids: CASSAGLAGVNTGELFF. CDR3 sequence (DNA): TGTGCCAGCAGCGCGGGACTAGCGGGGGTGAACACCGGGGAGCTGTTTTTT.

This chain's CDR3 is CASTGISNTEAFF. CDR3 sequence (DNA): TGTGCCAGCACTGGGATCTCGAACACTGAAGCTTTCTTT. V and J are TRBV6-5 and TRBJ1-1; D ambiguous. Per germline, CDR1 MNHEY and CDR2 SVGAGI. V was clipped by 7 bases and J by 1 base, with 10 bases between them. CDR3 size: 13 residues.

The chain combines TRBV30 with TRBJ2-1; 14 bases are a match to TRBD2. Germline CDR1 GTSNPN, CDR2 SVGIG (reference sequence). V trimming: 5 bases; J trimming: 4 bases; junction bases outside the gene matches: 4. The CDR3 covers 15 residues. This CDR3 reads CAWDGTSGSYNEQFF. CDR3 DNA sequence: TGTGCCTGGGACGGGACTAGCGGGAGTTACAATGAGCAGTTCTTC.

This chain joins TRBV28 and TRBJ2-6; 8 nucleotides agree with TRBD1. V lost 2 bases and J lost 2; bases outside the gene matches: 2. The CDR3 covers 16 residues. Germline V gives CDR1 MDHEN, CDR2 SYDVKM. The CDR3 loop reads CASSLAGGTGANVLTF. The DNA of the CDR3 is TGTGCCAGCAGTTTAGCAGGGGGCACTGGGGCCAACGTCCTGACTTTC.

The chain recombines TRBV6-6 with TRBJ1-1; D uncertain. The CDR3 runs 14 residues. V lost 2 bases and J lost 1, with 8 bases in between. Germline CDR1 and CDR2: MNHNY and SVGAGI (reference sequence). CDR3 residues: CASSYTRGNTEAFF. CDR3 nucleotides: TGTGCCAGCAGTTACACACGGGGGAACACTGAAGCTTTCTTT.

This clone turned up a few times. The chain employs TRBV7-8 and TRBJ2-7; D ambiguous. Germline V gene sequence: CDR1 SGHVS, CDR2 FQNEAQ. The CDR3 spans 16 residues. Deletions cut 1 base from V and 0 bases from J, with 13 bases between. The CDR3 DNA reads TGTGCCAGCAGCTTAGGTGTTGGGTTCGGCTCCTACGAGCAGTACTTC. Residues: CASSLGVGFGSYEQYF.

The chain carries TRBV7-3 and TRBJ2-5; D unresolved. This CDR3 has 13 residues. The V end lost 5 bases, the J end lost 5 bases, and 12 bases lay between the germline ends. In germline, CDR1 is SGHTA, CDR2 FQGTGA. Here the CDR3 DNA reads TGTGCCAGCAGCCCCCACTCCGGGGAGACCCAGTACTTC. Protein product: CASSPHSGETQYF.

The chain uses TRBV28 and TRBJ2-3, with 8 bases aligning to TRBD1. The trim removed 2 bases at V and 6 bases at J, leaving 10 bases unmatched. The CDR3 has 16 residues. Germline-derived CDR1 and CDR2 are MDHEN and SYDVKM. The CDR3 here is CASSLRQGKILDTQYF. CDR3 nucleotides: TGTGCCAGCAGTTTAAGACAGGGGAAGATCTTGGATACGCAGTATTTT.

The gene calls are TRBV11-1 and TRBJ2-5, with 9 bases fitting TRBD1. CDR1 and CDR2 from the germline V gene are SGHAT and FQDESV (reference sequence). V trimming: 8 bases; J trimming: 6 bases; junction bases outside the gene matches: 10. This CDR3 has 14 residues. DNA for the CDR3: TGTGCCAGCTGCCGGGACAGGGATGAGAAGACCCAGTACTTC. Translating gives CASCRDRDEKTQYF.

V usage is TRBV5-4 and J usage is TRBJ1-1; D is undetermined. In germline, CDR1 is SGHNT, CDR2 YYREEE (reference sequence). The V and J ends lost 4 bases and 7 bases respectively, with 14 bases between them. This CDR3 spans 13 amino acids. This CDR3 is CASSPVPGSEAFF. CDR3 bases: TGTGCCAGCAGCCCGGTCCCAGGCAGTGAAGCTTTCTTT.

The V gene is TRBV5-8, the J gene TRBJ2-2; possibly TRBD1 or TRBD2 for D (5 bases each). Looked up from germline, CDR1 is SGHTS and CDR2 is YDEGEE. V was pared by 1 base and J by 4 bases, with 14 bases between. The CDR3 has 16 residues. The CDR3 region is CASSLLWGRGTGELFF. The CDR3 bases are TGTGCCAGCAGCTTGCTCTGGGGCCGGGGCACCGGGGAGCTGTTTTTT.

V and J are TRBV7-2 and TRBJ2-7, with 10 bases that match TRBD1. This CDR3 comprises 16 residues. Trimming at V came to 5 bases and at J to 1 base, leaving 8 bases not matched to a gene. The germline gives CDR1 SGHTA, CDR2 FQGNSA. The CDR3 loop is CASSVSGTGASYEQYF. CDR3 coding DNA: TGTGCCAGCAGCGTGTCCGGGACAGGGGCGTCCTACGAGCAGTACTTC.